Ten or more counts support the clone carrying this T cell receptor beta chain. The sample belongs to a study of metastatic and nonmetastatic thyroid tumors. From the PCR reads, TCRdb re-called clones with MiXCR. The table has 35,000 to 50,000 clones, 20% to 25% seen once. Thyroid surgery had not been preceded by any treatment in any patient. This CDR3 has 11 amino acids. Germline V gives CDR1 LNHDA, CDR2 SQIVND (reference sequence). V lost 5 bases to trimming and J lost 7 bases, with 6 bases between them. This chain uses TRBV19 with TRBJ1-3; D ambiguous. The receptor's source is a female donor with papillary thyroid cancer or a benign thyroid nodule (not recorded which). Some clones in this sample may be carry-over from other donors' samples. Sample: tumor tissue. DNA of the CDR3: TGTGCCAGTAGTGCCTGGAACACCATATATTTT. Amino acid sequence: CASSAWNTIYF.